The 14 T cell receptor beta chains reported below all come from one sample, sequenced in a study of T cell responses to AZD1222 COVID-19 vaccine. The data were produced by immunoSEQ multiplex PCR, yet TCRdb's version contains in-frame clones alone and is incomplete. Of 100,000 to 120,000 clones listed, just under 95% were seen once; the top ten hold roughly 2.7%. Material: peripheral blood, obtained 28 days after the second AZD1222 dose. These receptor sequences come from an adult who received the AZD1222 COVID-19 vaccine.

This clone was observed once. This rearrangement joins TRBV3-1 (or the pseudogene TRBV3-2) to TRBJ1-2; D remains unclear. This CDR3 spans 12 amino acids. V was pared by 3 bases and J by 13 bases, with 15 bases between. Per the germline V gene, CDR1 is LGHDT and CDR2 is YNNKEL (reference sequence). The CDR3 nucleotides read TGTGCCAGCAGCCAGGGCAGTGAGATACGCACCTTC. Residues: CASSQGSEIRTF.

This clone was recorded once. CDR3 amino acids: CASSPLGQNNSPLHF. The CDR3 DNA is TGTGCCAGCTCACCACTGGGACAGAATAATTCACCCCTCCACTTT. The chain links TRBV18 to TRBJ1-6, with 7 bases matching TRBD1. With V trimmed by 1 base and J by 5 bases, 2 bases remained unmatched. The CDR3 runs 15 residues. Germline loops: CDR1 KGHSH, CDR2 LQKENI.

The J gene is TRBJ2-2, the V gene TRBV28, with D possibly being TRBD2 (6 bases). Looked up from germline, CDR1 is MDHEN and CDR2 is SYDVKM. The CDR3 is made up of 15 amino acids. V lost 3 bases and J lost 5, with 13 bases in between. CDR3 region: CASSFRGIRTGELFF. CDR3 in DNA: TGTGCCAGCAGTTTTCGCGGGATTAGGACCGGGGAGCTGTTTTTT.

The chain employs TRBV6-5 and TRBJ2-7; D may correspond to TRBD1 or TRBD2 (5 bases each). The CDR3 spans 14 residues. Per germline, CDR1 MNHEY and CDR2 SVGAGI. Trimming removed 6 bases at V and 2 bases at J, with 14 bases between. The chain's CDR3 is CASRKRGTPYEQYF. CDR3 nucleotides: TGTGCCAGCAGGAAGAGGGGCACCCCCTACGAGCAGTACTTC.

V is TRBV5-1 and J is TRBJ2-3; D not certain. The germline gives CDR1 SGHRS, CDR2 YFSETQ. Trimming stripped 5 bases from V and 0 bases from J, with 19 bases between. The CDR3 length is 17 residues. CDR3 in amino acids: CASSSFKGYRSTDTQYF. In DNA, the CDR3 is TGCGCCAGCAGTTCATTTAAGGGATACCGTAGCACAGATACGCAGTATTTT.

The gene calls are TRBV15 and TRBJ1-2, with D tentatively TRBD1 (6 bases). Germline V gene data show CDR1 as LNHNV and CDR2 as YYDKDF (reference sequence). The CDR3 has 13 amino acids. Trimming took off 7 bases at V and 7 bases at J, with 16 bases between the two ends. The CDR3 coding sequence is TGTGCCACCACCAGGGGCGTCGCCGGTGGCTACACCTTC. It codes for CATTRGVAGGYTF.

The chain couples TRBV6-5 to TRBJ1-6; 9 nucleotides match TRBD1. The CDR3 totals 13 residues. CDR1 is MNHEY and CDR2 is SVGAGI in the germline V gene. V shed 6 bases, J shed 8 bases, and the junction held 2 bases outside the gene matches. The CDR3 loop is CASSRQGDSPLHF. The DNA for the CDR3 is TGTGCCAGCAGCCGACAGGGGGATTCACCCCTCCACTTT.

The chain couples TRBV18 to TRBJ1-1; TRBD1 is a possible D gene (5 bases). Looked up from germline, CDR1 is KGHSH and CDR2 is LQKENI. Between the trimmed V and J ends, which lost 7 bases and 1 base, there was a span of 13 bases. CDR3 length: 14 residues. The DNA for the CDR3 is TGTGCCAGCTTGCCCGGGACTGCGAACACTGAAGCTTTCTTT. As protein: CASLPGTANTEAFF. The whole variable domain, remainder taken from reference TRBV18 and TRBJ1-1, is NAGVMQNPRHLVRRRGQEARLRCSPMKGHSHVYWYRQLPEEGLKFMVYLQKENIIDESGMPKERFSAEFPKEGPSILRIQQVVRGDSAAYFCASLPGTANTEAFFGQGTRLTVV.

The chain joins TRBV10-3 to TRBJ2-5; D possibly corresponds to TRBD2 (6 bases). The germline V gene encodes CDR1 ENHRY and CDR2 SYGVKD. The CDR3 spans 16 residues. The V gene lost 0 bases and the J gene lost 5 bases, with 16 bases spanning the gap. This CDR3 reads CAISESTQGGGETQYF. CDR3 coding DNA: TGTGCCATCAGTGAGTCGACTCAGGGCGGAGGGGAGACCCAGTACTTC.

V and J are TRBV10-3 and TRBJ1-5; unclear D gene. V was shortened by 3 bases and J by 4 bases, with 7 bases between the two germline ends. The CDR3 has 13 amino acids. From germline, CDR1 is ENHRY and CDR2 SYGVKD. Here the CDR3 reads CAISDRKNQPQHF. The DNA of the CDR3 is TGTGCCATCAGTGACAGAAAAAATCAGCCCCAGCATTTT.

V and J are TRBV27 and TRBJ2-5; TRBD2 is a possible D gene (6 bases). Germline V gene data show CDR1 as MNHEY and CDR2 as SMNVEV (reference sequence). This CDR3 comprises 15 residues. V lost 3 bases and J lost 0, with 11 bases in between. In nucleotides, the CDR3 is TGTGCCAGCAGTTTCGTAGCGGACGACCAAGAGACCCAGTACTTC. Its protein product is CASSFVADDQETQYF.

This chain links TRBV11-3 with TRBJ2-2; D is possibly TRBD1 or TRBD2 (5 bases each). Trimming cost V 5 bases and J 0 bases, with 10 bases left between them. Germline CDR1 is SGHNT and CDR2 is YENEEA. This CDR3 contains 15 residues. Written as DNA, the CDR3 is TGTGCCAGCAGCCCGGGACGGTCGAACACCGGGGAGCTGTTTTTT. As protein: CASSPGRSNTGELFF. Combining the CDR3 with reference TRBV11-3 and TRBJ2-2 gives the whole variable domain EAGVVQSPRYKIIEKKQPVAFWCNPISGHNTLYWYLQNLGQGPELLIRYENEEAVDDSQLPKDRFSAERLKGVDSTLKIQPAELGDSAVYLCASSPGRSNTGELFFGEGSRLTVL.

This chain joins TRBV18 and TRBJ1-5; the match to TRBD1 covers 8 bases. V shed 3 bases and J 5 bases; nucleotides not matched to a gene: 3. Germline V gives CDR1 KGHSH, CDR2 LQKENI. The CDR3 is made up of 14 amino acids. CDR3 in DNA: TGTGCCAGCTCACCGACAGGGGAGGATCAGCCCCAGCATTTT. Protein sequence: CASSPTGEDQPQHF.

CDR3 nucleotide sequence: TGTGCCAGCAGTTCCGGCGGAGGGGGCTTGGTCTATGGCTACACCTTC. Amino acids: CASSSGGGGLVYGYTF. The chain employs TRBV28 and TRBJ1-2; 7 bases are shared with TRBD1. Germline V gene sequence: CDR1 MDHEN, CDR2 SYDVKM. J was trimmed by 4 bases and V by 4 bases; bases with no gene match: 12. There are 16 residues in the CDR3.